This T cell receptor beta chain was sequenced for a study of beta chain features in type 1 diabetes. The entirety of the isolated RNA underwent reverse transcription, so expressed TCRB transcripts were sequenced. Profiled with immunoSEQ multiplex PCR; TCRdb holds only in-frame clones, not every one. The sample includes almost 350,000 clones, about 18% seen only once; the top ten take approximately 0.043%. This sequence was found in a woman between 18 and 29 years old in good health. Sample: naive CD4+ T cells from blood.

CDR3 nucleotides: TGCGCCAGCAGCCTAGGGAGGAGGAAGGGTGAGACCCAGTACTTC. Translating gives CASSLGRRKGETQYF. The chain has TRBV5-1 and TRBJ2-5; the D gene is possibly TRBD2 (6 bases). Trimming took off 4 bases at V and 5 bases at J, with 18 bases between the two ends. CDR3 length: 15 residues. CDR1 is SGHRS and CDR2 is YFSETQ in the germline V gene. Full variable domain (rest looked up from reference TRBV5-1 and TRBJ2-5): KAGVTQTPRYLIKTRGQQVTLSCSPISGHRSVSWYQQTPGQGLQFLFEYFSETQRNKGNFPGRFSGRQFSNSRSEMNVSTLELGDSALYLCASSLGRRKGETQYFGPGTRLLVL.